The clone carrying this T cell receptor beta chain was seen more than once but under ten times. These data originate in a study of CD8 T cells in ankylosing spondylitis. TCRdb re-called the 5' RACE reads through MiXCR, storing one row per CDR3 protein. The sample consists of roughly 150,000 distinct CDR3 sequences, roughly 30% of them appearing once. The TCR originated in a male donor with ankylosing spondylitis. The sequenced material came from synovial fluid, either unsorted or a sorted T cell fraction (not recorded which).

CDR3 nucleotides: TGTGCCAGCAACCGGGACAGGGCCTCCACAGATACGCAGTATTTT. Its translation is CASNRDRASTDTQYF. The chain recombines TRBV28 with TRBJ2-3, with TRBD1 identical over 9 bases. V lost 7 bases and J lost 2; bases outside the gene matches: 7. The CDR3 is 15 residues long. CDR1 and CDR2 from the germline V gene are MDHEN and SYDVKM.